This entry concerns a single T cell receptor beta chain. The sample is drawn from a study of blood T cell repertoires in COVID-19. Overall study context: Nucleic acid was either cDNA or gDNA, and it came from T cells, B-cell-depleted T cells, or PBMCs.

The repertoire was sequenced with immunoSEQ multiplex PCR; TCRdb's copy has only in-frame clones and lacks some. The sample consists of about 410,000 clones, about 91% of them appearing once. The CDR3 has 16 amino acids. Trimming at V came to 4 bases and at J to 1 base, leaving 5 bases not matched to a gene. Germline V gives CDR1 SGHNT, CDR2 YYREEE (reference sequence). The source is a woman between 40 and 50 years old with COVID-19, enrolled during active disease. The sequenced material came from peripheral blood. V gene TRBV5-4 combines with J gene TRBJ1-3, with 10 positions matching TRBD1. Here the CDR3 DNA reads TGTGCCAGCAGCCCGGGACAGGGGTGGTCTGGAAACACCATATATTTT. Translated, it gives CASSPGQGWSGNTIYF.